The 23 T cell receptor beta chains presented below share a single source sample, sequenced in a study of T cells in Graves' hyperthyroidism and ophthalmopathy. Amplification of TCR beta CDR3 regions used RNA as the template. A set of HTBI primers served as the primers for a first-round RT-PCR of the TCR CDR3. Each CDR3 protein gets one entry after TCRdb re-called the multiplex PCR reads with MiXCR. The sample yields approximately 220,000 distinct CDR3 sequences, around 17% seen once. The material sequenced was blood. These receptors were obtained from a man aged 35 to 55 with Graves' hyperthyroidism.

This clonotype has a single count. The rearrangement links TRBV28 to TRBJ1-1, with 7 bases aligning to TRBD1. The CDR3 is 13 amino acids. V gave up 5 bases and J gave up 5 bases; unmatched junction bases: 5. The germline V gene encodes CDR1 MDHEN and CDR2 SYDVKM. CDR3 amino acids: CASSPPTGTEAFF. Written as DNA, the CDR3 is TGTGCCAGCAGTCCCCCGACAGGGACTGAAGCTTTCTTT.

The chain employs TRBV13 and TRBJ1-4, with D hard to call. V was pared by 4 bases and J by 3 bases, with 18 bases between. Per germline, CDR1 PRHDT and CDR2 FYEKMQ (reference sequence). The CDR3 spans 17 residues. CDR3 coding DNA: TGTGCCAGCAGCTCAAGATTCAGGACGGAGGCTAATGAAAAACTGTTTTTT. It encodes CASSSRFRTEANEKLFF. The entire variable domain, with the rest obtained from reference TRBV13 and TRBJ1-4, is as follows: AAGVIQSPRHLIKEKRETATLKCYPIPRHDTVYWYQQGPGQDPQFLISFYEKMQSDKGSIPDRFSAQQFSDYHSELNMSSLELGDSALYFCASSSRFRTEANEKLFFGSGTQLSVL.

Concerning this clonotype itself: This clone may be a read error of a much larger clone one base away. J is TRBJ1-1 and V is TRBV6-5, with unresolved D. Germline CDR1 MNHEY, CDR2 SVGAGI. Trimming stripped 0 bases from V and 9 bases from J, with 11 bases between. The CDR3 loop spans 13 amino acids. In DNA form, the CDR3 reads TGTGCCAGCAGTTACTCGATATTCGGTAAAGCTTTCTTT. The encoded protein is CASSYSIFGKAFF.

This clonotype has only a few counts. V usage is TRBV19 and J usage is TRBJ2-5, with D possibly TRBD1 on 5 matching bases. V lost 4 bases, J lost 2 bases, and 8 bases lay in between. CDR3 length: 13 amino acids. In germline, CDR1 is LNHDA, CDR2 SQIVND (reference sequence). The CDR3 DNA reads as TGTGCCAGTAGTACGGACATTCAAGAGACCCAGTACTTC. Residues: CASSTDIQETQYF.

The table lists this clonotype with many counts. J is TRBJ2-3 and V is TRBV7-8, with D unclear. The CDR3 consists of 15 residues. Germline CDR1 reads SGHVS; CDR2 reads FQNEAQ. The ends were cut back, 0 bases at V and 2 bases at J, with 9 bases in the middle. The CDR3 DNA sequence: TGTGCCAGCAGCTTAGCGTCCAGCTACACAGATACGCAGTATTTT. Encoded protein: CASSLASSYTDTQYF.

This clonotype was detected a few times. The chain uses TRBV5-1 and TRBJ2-5, with 7 bases matching TRBD2. The germline gives CDR1 SGHRS, CDR2 YFSETQ. V dropped 6 bases and J dropped 5; count of bases not matched to a gene: 10. This CDR3 is 14 amino acids long. The CDR3 DNA reads as TGCGCCAGCACCGGACTAGATTGGCGGGAGACCCAGTACTTC. This encodes CASTGLDWRETQYF.

The sample holds one count of this clonotype. The rearrangement uses TRBV2 and TRBJ2-1; D is perhaps TRBD2 (6 bases). Germline CDR1 reads SNHLY; CDR2 reads FYNNEI. The V gene lost 6 bases and the J gene lost 6 bases, with 9 bases spanning the gap. This CDR3 is built from 12 residues. DNA for the CDR3: TGTGCCAGCAGCGGGACTTTCAATGAGCAGTTCTTC. It codes for CASSGTFNEQFF. Combining the CDR3 with reference TRBV2 and TRBJ2-1 gives the whole variable domain EPEVTQTPSHQVTQMGQEVILRCVPISNHLYFYWYRQILGQKVEFLVSFYNNEISEKSEIFDDQFSVERPDGSNFTLKIRSTKLEDSAMYFCASSGTFNEQFFGPGTRLTVL.

This clonotype was found many times. The rearrangement uses TRBV6-2 or TRBV6-3 and TRBJ2-7, with TRBD1 matching 8 bases. CDR1 is MNHEY, CDR2 SVGEGT, per germline. This CDR3 region has 16 residues. The V segment lost 6 bases and the J segment 6 bases; nucleotides outside the gene matches: 16. CDR3 sequence: CASRNFPGTGFFEQYF. As DNA, the CDR3 is TGTGCCAGCAGAAATTTCCCCGGGACAGGCTTCTTCGAGCAGTACTTC.

This clonotype appeared many times. This chain connects TRBV18 to TRBJ2-3; the match to TRBD1 covers 7 bases. CDR3 length: 15 residues. Trimming took 3 bases from V and 0 from J; bases not matched to a gene: 3. CDR1 is KGHSH, CDR2 LQKENI, per germline. The CDR3: CASSPRQGSTDTQYF. The CDR3, as DNA: TGTGCCAGCTCACCGCGACAGGGCAGCACAGATACGCAGTATTTT.

Ten or more counts support this clonotype. The chain uses TRBV7-2 and TRBJ2-7; 8 bases fit TRBD1. J lost 2 bases, V lost 7 bases, and 7 bases had no gene match. This CDR3 comprises 14 residues. Germline V gene sequence: CDR1 SGHTA, CDR2 FQGNSA. CDR3 DNA: TGTGCCAGCAACCGACAGGGGTTGACCTACGAGCAGTACTTC. Its translation is CASNRQGLTYEQYF.

This clonotype has only a few counts. The chain is built from TRBV27 and TRBJ2-3, with TRBD2 matching 9 bases. This CDR3 spans 15 amino acids. Germline V gene lookup returns CDR1 MNHEY and CDR2 SMNVEV (reference sequence). With V trimmed by 3 bases and J by 1 base, 2 bases remained unmatched. The CDR3 region is CASSFERGGTDTQYF. CDR3 in DNA: TGTGCCAGCAGTTTCGAGCGGGGGGGCACAGATACGCAGTATTTT.

This clonotype was seen many times. The V gene is TRBV12-5, the J gene TRBJ2-1, with D unclear. V lost 1 base to trimming and J lost 7 bases, with 11 bases between them. Germline-derived CDR1 and CDR2 are LGHNT and FRNRAP. The length of the CDR3 is 14 residues. CDR3 region: CASGLEDTPNEQFF. The CDR3 bases are TGTGCTAGTGGTTTGGAAGACACGCCTAATGAGCAGTTCTTC.

This rearrangement joins TRBV6-1 to TRBJ1-1; possibly TRBD1 for D (5 bases). Germline assignment: CDR1 MNHNS and CDR2 SASEGT. V was clipped by 3 bases and J by 6 bases, with 11 bases between them. CDR3 length: 13 residues. This CDR3 is CASSERGKAEAFF. CDR3 in DNA: TGTGCCAGCAGTGAGAGGGGCAAGGCTGAAGCTTTCTTT.

Many counts were recorded for this clonotype. The genes are TRBV11-2 and TRBJ2-1, with TRBD2 as a possible D gene (5 bases). The CDR3 length is 18 residues. Germline values: CDR1 SGHAT, CDR2 FQNNGV. V gave up 1 base and J gave up 0 bases, with 16 bases separating them. CDR3 amino acids: CASSLGIWRGNSYNEQFF. The CDR3 DNA sequence: TGTGCCAGCAGCTTAGGAATTTGGCGAGGGAACTCCTACAATGAGCAGTTCTTC.

The chain has TRBV7-2 and TRBJ2-5, with D unclear. Germline-derived CDR1 and CDR2 are SGHTA and FQGNSA. Trimming took off 2 bases at V and 7 bases at J, with 14 bases between the two ends. The CDR3 consists of 14 residues. The CDR3 DNA follows: TGTGCCAGCAGCTTATATGTTGGAGAAGGGACCCAGTACTTC. This gives the protein CASSLYVGEGTQYF.

This chain connects TRBV4-3 to TRBJ2-3, with 8 bases identical to TRBD2. The CDR3 is made up of 17 amino acids. Germline-derived CDR1 and CDR2 are LGHNA and YSLEER. The ends lost 0 bases at V and 0 bases at J; junction bases unmatched: 5. The CDR3: CASSQEPAGVSTDTQYF. The CDR3 DNA reads as TGCGCCAGCAGCCAAGAACCAGCGGGGGTGAGCACAGATACGCAGTATTTT.

The table lists this clonotype with a few counts. V usage is TRBV29-1 and J usage is TRBJ1-5; D is possibly TRBD1 (5 bases). The length of the CDR3 is 14 residues. Germline V gene data show CDR1 as SQVTM and CDR2 as ANQGSEA. The V gene lost 7 bases and the J gene lost 5 bases, with 18 bases spanning the gap. This CDR3 reads CSAQTGGRDQPQHF. Written as DNA, the CDR3 is TGCAGCGCGCAGACGGGGGGGAGGGATCAGCCCCAGCATTTT.

This clonotype has ten or more counts. The chain couples TRBV5-6 to TRBJ1-2; 9 bases are shared with TRBD1. CDR1 is SGHDT, CDR2 YYEEEE, per germline. The CDR3 sequence is 14 residues long. V lost 0 bases and J lost 7; bases outside the gene matches: 4. The CDR3 coding sequence is TGTGCCAGCAGCTTGGGACAGGGGGTCGCTGGCTACACCTTC. Translation gives CASSLGQGVAGYTF.

This clonotype showed up many times. V and J are TRBV6-2 or TRBV6-3 and TRBJ1-2, with 8 positions matching TRBD1. The ends lost 2 bases at V and 6 bases at J; junction bases unmatched: 5. CDR3 length: 14 residues. Germline V gene data show CDR1 as MNHEY and CDR2 as SVGEGT. The CDR3 nucleotides read TGTGCCAGCAGTTACGGCAGGGGGCTGGATGGCTACACCTTC. Residues: CASSYGRGLDGYTF.

This clonotype was observed at least ten times. The chain has TRBV24-1 and TRBJ2-7, with 9 bases fitting TRBD1. Germline loops: CDR1 KGHDR, CDR2 SFDVKD. The CDR3 has 14 residues. V was pared by 9 bases and J by 6 bases, with 11 bases of the junction left unmatched. The CDR3 DNA sequence: TGTGCCACCCGTTCCGGGACAGGGAGGGGCGAGCAGTACTTC. It codes for CATRSGTGRGEQYF.

The V call is TRBV12-3 or TRBV12-4, the J call TRBJ2-1, with TRBD1 identical over 8 bases. The ends lost 8 bases at V and 8 bases at J; junction bases unmatched: 20. The CDR3 extends over 17 amino acids. CDR3 DNA: TGTGCCAGCCGAACCTCTCGGACAGGGTCGTTTAAGCATGAGCAGTTCTTC. It encodes CASRTSRTGSFKHEQFF.

This rearrangement joins TRBV30 to TRBJ1-1, with TRBD1 identical over 11 bases. After removal of 1 base from V and 6 bases from J, the junction contained 4 bases not matched to a gene. CDR3 size: 14 residues. Germline assignment: CDR1 GTSNPN and CDR2 SVGIG (reference sequence). The CDR3 reads CAWSDGQGAPEAFF. The CDR3, as DNA: TGTGCCTGGAGTGACGGACAGGGGGCGCCTGAAGCTTTCTTT. The whole variable domain, remainder taken from reference TRBV30 and TRBJ1-1, is SQTIHQWPATLVQPVGSPLSLECTVEGTSNPNLYWYRQAAGRGLQLLFYSVGIGQISSEVPQNLSASRPQDRQFILSSKKLLLSDSGFYLCAWSDGQGAPEAFFGQGTRLTVV.

V usage is TRBV11-2 and J usage is TRBJ1-1; a possible D gene is TRBD1 (6 bases). V lost 2 bases and J 8 bases, leaving 15 bases between the germline ends. The CDR3 has 14 amino acids. CDR1 and CDR2 from the germline V gene are SGHAT and FQNNGV. The CDR3 DNA follows: TGTGCCAGCAGCTTACCGGCGGACAGTCTAGAAGCTTTCTTT. Translated, it gives CASSLPADSLEAFF.